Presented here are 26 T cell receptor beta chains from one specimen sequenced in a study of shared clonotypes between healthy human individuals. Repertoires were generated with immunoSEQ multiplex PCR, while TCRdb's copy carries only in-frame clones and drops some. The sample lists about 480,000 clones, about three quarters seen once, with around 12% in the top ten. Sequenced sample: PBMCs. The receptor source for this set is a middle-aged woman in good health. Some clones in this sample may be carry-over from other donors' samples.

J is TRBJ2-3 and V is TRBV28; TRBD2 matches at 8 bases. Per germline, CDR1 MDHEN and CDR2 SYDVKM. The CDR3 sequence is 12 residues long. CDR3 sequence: CFSGTRTDTQYF. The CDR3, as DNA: TGTTTTAGCGGGACCCGCACAGATACGCAGTATTTT. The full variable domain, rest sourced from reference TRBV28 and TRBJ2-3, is DVKVTQSSRYLVKRTGEKVFLECVQDMDHENMFWYRQDPGLGLRLIYFSYDVKMKEKGDIPEGYSVSREKKERFSLILESASTNQTSMYLCFSGTRTDTQYFGPGTRLTVL.

This CDR3 reads CASSSIISWGTEAFF. The DNA of the CDR3 is TGTGCCAGCAGTTCAATTATCTCCTGGGGGACTGAAGCTTTCTTT. The chain is built from TRBV27 and TRBJ1-1; possibly TRBD1 for D (5 bases). Germline CDR1 is MNHEY and CDR2 is SMNVEV (reference sequence). Trimming shortened V by 4 bases and J by 5 bases, and 17 bases separated the two germline ends. The CDR3 runs 15 residues.

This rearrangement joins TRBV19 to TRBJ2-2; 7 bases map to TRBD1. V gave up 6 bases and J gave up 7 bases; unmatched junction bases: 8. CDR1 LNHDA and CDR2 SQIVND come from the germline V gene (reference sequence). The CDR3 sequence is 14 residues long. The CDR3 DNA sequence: TGTGCCAGTAGATTAAGCCGACAGGGCGGGGAGCTGTTTTTT. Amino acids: CASRLSRQGGELFF.

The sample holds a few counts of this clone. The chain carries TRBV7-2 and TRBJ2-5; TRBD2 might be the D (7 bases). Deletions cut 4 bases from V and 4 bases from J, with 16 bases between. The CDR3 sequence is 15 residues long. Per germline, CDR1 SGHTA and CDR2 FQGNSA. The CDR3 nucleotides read TGTGCCAGCAGCTCGAACCAGGGGAGGGGAGAGACCCAGTACTTC. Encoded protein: CASSSNQGRGETQYF.

CDR3 sequence: CASSLWLATQETQYF. CDR3 DNA sequence: TGTGCCAGCAGTTTATGGCTAGCCACCCAAGAGACCCAGTACTTC. The genes are TRBV28 and TRBJ2-5; D possibly corresponds to TRBD2 (5 bases). CDR3 length: 15 residues. CDR1 and CDR2 from the germline V gene are MDHEN and SYDVKM. Trimming took 0 bases from V and 1 from J, leaving 9 bases between them.

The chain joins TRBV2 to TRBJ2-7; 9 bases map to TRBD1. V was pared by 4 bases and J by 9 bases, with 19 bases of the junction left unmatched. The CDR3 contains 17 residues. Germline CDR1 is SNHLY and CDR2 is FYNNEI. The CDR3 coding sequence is TGTGCCAGCAGTGGGGGTTTAAGGACAGGGGATACTACGAGGCAGTACTTC. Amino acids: CASSGGLRTGDTTRQYF. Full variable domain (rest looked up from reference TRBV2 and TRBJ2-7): EPEVTQTPSHQVTQMGQEVILRCVPISNHLYFYWYRQILGQKVEFLVSFYNNEISEKSEIFDDQFSVERPDGSNFTLKIRSTKLEDSAMYFCASSGGLRTGDTTRQYFGPGTRLTVT.

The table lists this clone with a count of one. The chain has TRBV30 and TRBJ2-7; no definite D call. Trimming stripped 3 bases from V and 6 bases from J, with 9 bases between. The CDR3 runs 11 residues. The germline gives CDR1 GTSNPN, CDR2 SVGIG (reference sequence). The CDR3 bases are TGTGCCTGGAGATCTCCGATCGAGCAGTACTTC. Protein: CAWRSPIEQYF.

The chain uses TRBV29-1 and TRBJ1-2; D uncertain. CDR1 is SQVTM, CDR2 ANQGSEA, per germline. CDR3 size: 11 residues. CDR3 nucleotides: TGCATCGAGTCCCCAAACTATGGCTACACCTTC. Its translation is CIESPNYGYTF.

In DNA form, the CDR3 reads TGTGCCATCCGGACTAGCGGGGCTACTAGCTCCTACAATGAGCAGTTCTTC. This sequence encodes CAIRTSGATSSYNEQFF. The chain couples TRBV10-3 to TRBJ2-1; 12 positions agree with TRBD2. V lost 8 bases to trimming and J lost 0 bases; unmatched junction nucleotides: 8. Per the germline V gene, CDR1 is ENHRY and CDR2 is SYGVKD. The CDR3 spans 17 residues.

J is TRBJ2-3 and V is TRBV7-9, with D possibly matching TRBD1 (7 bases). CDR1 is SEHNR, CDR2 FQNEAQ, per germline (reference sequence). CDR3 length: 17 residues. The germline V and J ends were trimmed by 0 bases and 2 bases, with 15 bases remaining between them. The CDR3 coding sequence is TGTGCCAGCAGCTTAGCGAGCCAGGGGGGCTACACAGATACGCAGTATTTT. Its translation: CASSLASQGGYTDTQYF. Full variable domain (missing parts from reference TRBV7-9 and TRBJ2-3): DTGVSQNPRHKITKRGQNVTFRCDPISEHNRLYWYRQTLGQGPEFLTYFQNEAQLEKSRLLSDRFSAERPKGSFSTLEIQRTEQGDSAMYLCASSLASQGGYTDTQYFGPGTRLTVL.

The CDR3 loop reads CSVKASGGDEQFF. Written as DNA, the CDR3 is TGCAGCGTTAAGGCTAGCGGGGGCGATGAGCAGTTCTTC. The chain links TRBV29-1 to TRBJ2-1, with 10 bases aligning to TRBD2. The V gene end was trimmed by 5 bases and the J gene end by 8 bases; junction bases not matched to a gene: 6. The CDR3 length is 13 residues. From germline, CDR1 is SQVTM and CDR2 ANQGSEA.

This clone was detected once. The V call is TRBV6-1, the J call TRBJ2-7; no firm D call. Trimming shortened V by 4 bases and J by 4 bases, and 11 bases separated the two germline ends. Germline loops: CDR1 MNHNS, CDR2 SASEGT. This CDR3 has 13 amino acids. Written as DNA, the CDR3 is TGTGCCAGCAGTGCGGCTAGGAAATACGAGCAGTACTTC. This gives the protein CASSAARKYEQYF.

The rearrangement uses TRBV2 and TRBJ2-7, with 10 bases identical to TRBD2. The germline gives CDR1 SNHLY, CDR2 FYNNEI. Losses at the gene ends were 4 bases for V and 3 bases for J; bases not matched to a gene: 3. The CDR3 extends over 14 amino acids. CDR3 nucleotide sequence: TGTGCCAGCAGTGCTAGCGGGGGCCACTACGAGCAGTACTTC. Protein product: CASSASGGHYEQYF.

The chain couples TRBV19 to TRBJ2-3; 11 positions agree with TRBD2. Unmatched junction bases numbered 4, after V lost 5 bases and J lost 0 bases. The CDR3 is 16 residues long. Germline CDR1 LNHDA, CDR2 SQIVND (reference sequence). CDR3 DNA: TGTGCCAGTAGTTTACTAGCGGGAGCTAGCACAGATACGCAGTATTTT. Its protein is CASSLLAGASTDTQYF.

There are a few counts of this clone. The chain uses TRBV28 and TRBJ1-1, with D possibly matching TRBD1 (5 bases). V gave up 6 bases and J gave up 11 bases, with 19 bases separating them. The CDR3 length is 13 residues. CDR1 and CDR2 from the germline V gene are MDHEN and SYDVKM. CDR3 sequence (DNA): TGTGCCAGCAGCCCACGAAGTGGGGGATCGGCTTTCTTT. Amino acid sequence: CASSPRSGGSAFF.

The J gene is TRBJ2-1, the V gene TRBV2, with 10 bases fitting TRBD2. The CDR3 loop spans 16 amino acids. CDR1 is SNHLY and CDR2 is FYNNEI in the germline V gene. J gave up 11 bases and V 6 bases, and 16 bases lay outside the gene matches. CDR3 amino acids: CASRASGSYAAVQQFF. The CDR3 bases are TGTGCCAGCAGGGCTAGCGGGAGTTATGCAGCAGTTCAGCAGTTCTTC.

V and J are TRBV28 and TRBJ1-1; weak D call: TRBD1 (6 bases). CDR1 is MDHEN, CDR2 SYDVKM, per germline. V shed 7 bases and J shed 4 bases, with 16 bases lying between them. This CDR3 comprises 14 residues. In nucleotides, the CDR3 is TGTGCCAGCACCAGTCAGGGGAGGAGCACTGAAGCTTTCTTT. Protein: CASTSQGRSTEAFF. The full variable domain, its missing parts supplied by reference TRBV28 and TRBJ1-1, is DVKVTQSSRYLVKRTGEKVFLECVQDMDHENMFWYRQDPGLGLRLIYFSYDVKMKEKGDIPEGYSVSREKKERFSLILESASTNQTSMYLCASTSQGRSTEAFFGQGTRLTVV.

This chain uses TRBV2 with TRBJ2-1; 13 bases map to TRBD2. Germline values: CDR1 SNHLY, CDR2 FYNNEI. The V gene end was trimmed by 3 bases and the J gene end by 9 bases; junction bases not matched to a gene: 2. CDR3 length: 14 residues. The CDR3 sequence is CASSEWTSGSEQFF. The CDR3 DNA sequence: TGTGCCAGCAGTGAGTGGACTAGCGGGAGTGAGCAGTTCTTC.

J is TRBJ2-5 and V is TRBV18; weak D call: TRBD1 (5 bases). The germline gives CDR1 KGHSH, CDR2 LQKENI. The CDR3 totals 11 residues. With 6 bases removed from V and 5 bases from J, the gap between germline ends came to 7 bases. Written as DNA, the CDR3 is TGTGCCAGCTCGTCAGGGGAGACCCAGTACTTC. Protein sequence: CASSSGETQYF.

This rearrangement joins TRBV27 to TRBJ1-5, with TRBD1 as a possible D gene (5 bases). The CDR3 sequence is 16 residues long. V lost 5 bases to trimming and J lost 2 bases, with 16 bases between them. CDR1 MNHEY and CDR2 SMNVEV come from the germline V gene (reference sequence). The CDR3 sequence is CASSPQGSLGNQPQHF. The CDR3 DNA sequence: TGTGCCAGCAGTCCCCAGGGTTCGTTGGGCAATCAGCCCCAGCATTTT.

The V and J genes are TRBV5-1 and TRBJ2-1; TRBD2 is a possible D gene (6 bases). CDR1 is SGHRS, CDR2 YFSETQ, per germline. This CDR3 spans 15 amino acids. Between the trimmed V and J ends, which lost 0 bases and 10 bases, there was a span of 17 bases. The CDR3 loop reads CASSLAGLAEVEQFF. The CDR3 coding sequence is TGCGCCAGCAGCTTGGCCGGGTTAGCGGAGGTGGAGCAGTTCTTC.

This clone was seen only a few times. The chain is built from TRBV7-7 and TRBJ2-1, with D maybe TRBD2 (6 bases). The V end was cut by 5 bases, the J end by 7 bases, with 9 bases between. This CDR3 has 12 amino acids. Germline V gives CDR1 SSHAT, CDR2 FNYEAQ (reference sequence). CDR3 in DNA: TGTGCCAGCAGCAGACTAGTGAATGAGCAGTTCTTC. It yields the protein CASSRLVNEQFF.

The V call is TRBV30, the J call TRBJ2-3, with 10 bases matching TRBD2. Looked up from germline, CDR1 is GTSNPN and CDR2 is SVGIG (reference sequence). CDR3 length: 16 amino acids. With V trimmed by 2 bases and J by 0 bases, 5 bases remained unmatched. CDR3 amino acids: CAWSTASGRSTDTQYF. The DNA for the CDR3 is TGTGCCTGGAGTACAGCTAGCGGGAGAAGCACAGATACGCAGTATTTT. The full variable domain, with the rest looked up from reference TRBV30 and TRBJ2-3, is SQTIHQWPATLVQPVGSPLSLECTVEGTSNPNLYWYRQAAGRGLQLLFYSVGIGQISSEVPQNLSASRPQDRQFILSSKKLLLSDSGFYLCAWSTASGRSTDTQYFGPGTRLTVL.

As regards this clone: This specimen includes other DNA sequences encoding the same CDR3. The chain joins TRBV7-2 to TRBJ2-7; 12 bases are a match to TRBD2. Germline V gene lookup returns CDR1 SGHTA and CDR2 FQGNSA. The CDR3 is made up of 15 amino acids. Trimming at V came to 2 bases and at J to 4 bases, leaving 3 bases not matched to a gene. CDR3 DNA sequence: TGTGCCAGCAGCTTAAGGCTAGCGGGAGGGTACGAGCAGTACTTC. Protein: CASSLRLAGGYEQYF.

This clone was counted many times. The CDR3 sequence is CASSLPDDRNEKLFF. The CDR3 DNA follows: TGTGCCAGCAGTTTACCCGACGACCGCAATGAAAAACTGTTTTTT. This chain uses TRBV28 with TRBJ1-4; D is unclear. Trimming removed 2 bases from V and 5 bases from J, with 12 bases in between. The CDR3 is 15 amino acids. CDR1 and CDR2 (germline): MDHEN, SYDVKM.

The CDR3 DNA follows: TGTGCCAGCAGCTTAGACAGGGTCTACGAGCAGTACTTC. This translates into CASSLDRVYEQYF. The J gene is TRBJ2-7, the V gene TRBV11-2; TRBD1 might be the D (5 bases). Germline CDR1 is SGHAT and CDR2 is FQNNGV. CDR3 length equals 13 residues. Trimming removed 0 bases at V and 3 bases at J, with 6 bases between.